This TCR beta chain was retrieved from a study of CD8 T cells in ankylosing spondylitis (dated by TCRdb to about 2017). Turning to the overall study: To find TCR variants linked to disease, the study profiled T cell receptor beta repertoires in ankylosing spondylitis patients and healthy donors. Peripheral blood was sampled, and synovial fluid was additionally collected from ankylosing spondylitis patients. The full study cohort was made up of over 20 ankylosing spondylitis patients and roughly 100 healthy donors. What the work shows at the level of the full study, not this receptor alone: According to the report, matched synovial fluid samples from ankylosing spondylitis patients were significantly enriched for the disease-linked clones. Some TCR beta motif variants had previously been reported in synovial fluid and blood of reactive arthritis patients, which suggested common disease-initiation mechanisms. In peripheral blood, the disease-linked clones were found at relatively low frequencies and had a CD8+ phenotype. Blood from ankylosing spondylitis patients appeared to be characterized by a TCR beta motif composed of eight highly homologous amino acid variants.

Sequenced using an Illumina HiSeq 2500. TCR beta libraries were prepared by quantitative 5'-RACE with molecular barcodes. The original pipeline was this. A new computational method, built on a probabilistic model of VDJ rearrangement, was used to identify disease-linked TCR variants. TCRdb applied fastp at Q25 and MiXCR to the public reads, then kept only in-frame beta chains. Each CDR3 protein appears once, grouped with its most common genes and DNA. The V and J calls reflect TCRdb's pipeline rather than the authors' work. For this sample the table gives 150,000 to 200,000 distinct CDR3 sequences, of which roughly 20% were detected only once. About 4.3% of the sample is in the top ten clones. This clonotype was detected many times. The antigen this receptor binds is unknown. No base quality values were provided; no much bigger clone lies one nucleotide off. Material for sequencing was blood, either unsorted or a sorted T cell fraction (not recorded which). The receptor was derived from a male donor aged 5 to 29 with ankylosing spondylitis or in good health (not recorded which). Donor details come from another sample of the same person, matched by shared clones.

The CDR3 region reads CSALDSNQPQHF. Read as DNA, the sequence is TGCAGTGCCCTAGACAGCAATCAGCCCCAGCATTTT. The rearrangement combines TRBV20-1 with TRBJ1-5, with the D segment identity uncertain. V loses 6 bases of germline sequence and J loses 1 base, and the interval between the two ends is 7 bases. CDR3 length: 12 amino acids, cysteine to phenylalanine. Only the CDR3 DNA is retained, 36 bases long and in frame from the first base. The germline V gene (reference sequence) specifies DFQATT as CDR1 and SNEGSKA as CDR2.